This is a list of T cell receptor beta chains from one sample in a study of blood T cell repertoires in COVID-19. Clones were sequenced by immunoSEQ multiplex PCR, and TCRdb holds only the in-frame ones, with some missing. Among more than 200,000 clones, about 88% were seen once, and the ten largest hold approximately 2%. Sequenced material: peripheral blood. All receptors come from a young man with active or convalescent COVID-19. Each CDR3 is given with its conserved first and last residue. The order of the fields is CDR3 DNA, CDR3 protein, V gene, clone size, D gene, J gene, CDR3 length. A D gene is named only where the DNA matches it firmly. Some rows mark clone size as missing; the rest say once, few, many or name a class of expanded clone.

TGTGCCAGCAGCTTAGGCGGGGGAGGCACAGATACGCAGTATTTT | CASSLGGGGTDTQYF | TRBV11-3 | NA | TRBD2 | TRBJ2-3 | 15
TGTGCCAGCAGTGGGAGGCCCGAGCAGTTCTTC | CASSGRPEQFF | TRBV12-3/TRBV12-4 | NA | NA | TRBJ2-1 | 11
TGCGCCAGCAGGCCGGGTTTGAACACTGAAGCTTTCTTT | CASRPGLNTEAFF | TRBV5-1 | once | NA | TRBJ1-1 | 13
TGCGCCCCCCGGTTGGGGACTAGCGGCGATACGCAGTATTTT | CAPRLGTSGDTQYF | TRBV29-1 | NA | TRBD2 | TRBJ2-3 | 14
TGTGCCAGTAGTATACGTGCTAGCGGTAGCACAGATACGCAGTATTTT | CASSIRASGSTDTQYF | TRBV19 | NA | TRBD2 | TRBJ2-3 | 16
TGTGCCTTCAACAGGGGGCTTCCCCTCCACTTT | CAFNRGLPLHF | TRBV30 | NA | TRBD1 | TRBJ1-6 | 11
TGCGCCAGCAGCTATACGACAGTGAACACTGAAGCTTTCTTT | CASSYTTVNTEAFF | TRBV5-1 | NA | NA | TRBJ1-1 | 14
TGTGCCAGCAGCTTGACAGGGATCAATGAAAAACTGTTTTTT | CASSLTGINEKLFF | TRBV5-5 | NA | NA | TRBJ1-4 | 14
TGTGCCAGCAGAGACAGGAATAATTCACCCCTCCACTTT | CASRDRNNSPLHF | TRBV6-1 | once | NA | TRBJ1-6 | 13
TGTGCCAGCAGCTTAAACGGAGGGAACACTGAAGCTTTCTTT | CASSLNGGNTEAFF | TRBV7-3 | NA | NA | TRBJ1-1 | 14
TGTGCCAGCAGCTTACGGCGGCAGAATGAGCAGTTCTTC | CASSLRRQNEQFF | TRBV7-2 | NA | NA | TRBJ2-1 | 13
TGTGCCAGCAGTTTGGGGCTAGCGGGGTATACGCAGTATTTT | CASSLGLAGYTQYF | TRBV27 | few | TRBD2 | TRBJ2-3 | 14
TGTGCCAGCAGAACTGGGACTAGCGGATACACCGGGGAGCTGTTTTTT | CASRTGTSGYTGELFF | TRBV7-2 | few | TRBD2 | TRBJ2-2 | 16
TGTGCCAGCAGCCAATCCACGGACTCTAATGAAAAACTGTTTTTT | CASSQSTDSNEKLFF | TRBV16 | NA | NA | TRBJ1-4 | 15
TGTGCCAGCAGTTCCGGGACAGCAGATAATGAAAAACTGTTTTTT | CASSSGTADNEKLFF | TRBV27 | NA | TRBD1 | TRBJ1-4 | 15
TGTGCCAGCAGCTTAGACCCCCGACAGACGAGCACTGAAGCTTTCTTT | CASSLDPRQTSTEAFF | TRBV7-8 | once | NA | TRBJ1-1 | 16
TGTGCCAGCAGCGGCCGGACAGGGGCCTACAATGAGCAGTTCTTC | CASSGRTGAYNEQFF | TRBV11-2 | NA | TRBD1 | TRBJ2-1 | 15
TGCGCCAGCAGCCAAGACGGGGGCACAGATACGCAGTATTTT | CASSQDGGTDTQYF | TRBV4-3 | NA | NA | TRBJ2-3 | 14
TGCGCCAGCAGCAGTCCAGACAGGGGGCACACTGAAGCTTTCTTT | CASSSPDRGHTEAFF | TRBV5-1 | NA | TRBD1 | TRBJ1-1 | 15
TGCGCCAGCAGCCAAGATCGTGTTAGCGGGGGCCAGACCCAGTACTTC | CASSQDRVSGGQTQYF | TRBV4-3 | NA | TRBD2 | TRBJ2-5 | 16
TGCGCCAGCAGCCAAGATGCGCAGGGGTTGAATTCACCCCTCCACTTT | CASSQDAQGLNSPLHF | TRBV4-1 | few | NA | TRBJ1-6 | 16
TGTGCCAGCCACGGACAGGGTTTATCACCCCTCCACTTT | CASHGQGLSPLHF | TRBV19 | once | TRBD1 | TRBJ1-6 | 13
TGTGCCAGCAGATATAGAAAGCAAGGGACAGGTAACACCGGGGAGCTGTTTTTT | CASRYRKQGTGNTGELFF | TRBV21-1 | NA | NA | TRBJ2-2 | 18
TGTGCCAGCAGTCCGGACAGGGGTAGAACTGGCTACACCTTC | CASSPDRGRTGYTF | TRBV6-5 | NA | TRBD1 | TRBJ1-2 | 14
TGCGCCAGCAGCAGCGTGGGGCCTGACTATGGCTACACCTTC | CASSSVGPDYGYTF | TRBV5-1 | NA | NA | TRBJ1-2 | 14
TGCAGCGTTGAAACGGGCACAGATACGCAGTATTTT | CSVETGTDTQYF | TRBV29-1 | NA | NA | TRBJ2-3 | 12
TGTGCCAGCAGCCGTAGAGGGACAGGGGCAAACACCGGGGAGCTGTTTTTT | CASSRRGTGANTGELFF | TRBV4-2 | NA | TRBD1 | TRBJ2-2 | 17
TGTGCCAGCAGCTTAGACGCAGGGTCTCGCGAGCAGTACTTC | CASSLDAGSREQYF | TRBV7-8 | NA | NA | TRBJ2-7 | 14
TGTGCCACCAGAGATATGGAGAGCTCTGGAAACACCATATATTTT | CATRDMESSGNTIYF | TRBV15 | NA | NA | TRBJ1-3 | 15
TGTGCCAGCAGGCCCCGGGATGGATCCGGAAACACCATATATTTT | CASRPRDGSGNTIYF | TRBV27 | NA | NA | TRBJ1-3 | 15
TGTGCCAGCAGCCCTGGGCCATGGCATAACTATGGCTACACCTTC | CASSPGPWHNYGYTF | TRBV14 | NA | NA | TRBJ1-2 | 15
TGTGCCAGCAGCCCTGGACAGGGCTTGGACATTCAGTACTTC | CASSPGQGLDIQYF | TRBV3-1/TRBV3-2 | NA | TRBD1 | TRBJ2-4 | 14
TGTGCCAGCAGCAACGACAGGGGATTCTACAATGAGCAGTTCTTC | CASSNDRGFYNEQFF | TRBV6-5 | NA | TRBD1 | TRBJ2-1 | 15
TGTGCCAGCAGTGAGGCTGGCGGGGGTAGTAACTATGGCTACACCTTC | CASSEAGGGSNYGYTF | TRBV27 | once | NA | TRBJ1-2 | 16
TGTGCCAGCTCACGGGGACTAGCCCAAGAGACCCAGTACTTC | CASSRGLAQETQYF | TRBV18 | NA | TRBD2 | TRBJ2-5 | 14
TGTGCCAGCAGTCAGGAGGGCATCACAGGCTATGGCTACACCTTC | CASSQEGITGYGYTF | TRBV2 | NA | NA | TRBJ1-2 | 15